This T cell receptor beta chain derives from a study of PD-1 blockade in classical Hodgkin lymphoma. General study points: The baseline diversity of complete responders showed similarity to that of newly diagnosed patients. Some patients started nivolumab under 1 year after ASCT, and they were excluded. TCR diversity at baseline was reported to be reduced in newly diagnosed patients relative to healthy donors.

Using immunoSEQ multiplex PCR, the repertoire was profiled, and TCRdb retains in-frame clones only, with some absent. Among roughly 30,000 clones listed, around 85% were seen once. The CDR3 has 18 amino acids. The germline gives CDR1 KGHSH, CDR2 LQKENI. V was trimmed by 3 bases and J by 0 bases, leaving 18 bases between them. The sample's time point: cycle 4 day 1 (C4D1), after more than five weeks of nivolumab. Each patient's relapse followed autologous stem cell transplantation, and brentuximab vedotin exposure varied. Magnetic negative selection of thawed PBMCs was the method by which CD4+ T cells were purified. The study recorded best responses of complete response, partial response or progressive disease. Turning to this clone: Its target is not known.

Material: CD4+ T cells from blood, obtained before the fourth cycle of nivolumab. The rearrangement links TRBV18 to TRBJ1-3; a weak D match, TRBD1 (5 bases). The receptor comes from a human donor with classical Hodgkin lymphoma. The CDR3 region is CASSPTSGERVSGNTIYF. The CDR3, as DNA: TGTGCCAGCTCACCTACCTCGGGGGAAAGGGTCTCTGGAAACACCATATATTTT.